The present T cell receptor beta chain was sequenced within a study of OX40 agonist ivuxolimab in advanced cancers. Study background: The dose-escalation cohort had hepatocellular carcinoma, melanoma, renal cell or head and neck cancer. Whole-study results and caveats: Expanded clones were, on average, more numerous among CD8+ T cells than CD4+.

The table came from immunoSEQ multiplex PCR; TCRdb's copy has only in-frame clones and leaves some out. The top ten hold around 11% of the sample, which has roughly 41,000 clones, over 75% seen once. In regard to this clone: Its matching antigen is unknown.

CDR1 and CDR2 (germline): SQVTM, ANQGSEA. The V segment lost 5 bases and the J segment 2 bases; nucleotides outside the gene matches: 3. The CDR3 is made up of 13 amino acids. The sequencing here drew on CD4+ or CD8+ T cells sorted from blood, taken in a trial of the OX40 agonist ivuxolimab. The sequence derives from an adult with an advanced solid tumor such as melanoma, head and neck, liver or kidney cancer. The rearrangement joins TRBV29-1 to TRBJ2-3; TRBD2 matches 8 bases. The CDR3 DNA follows: TGCAGCGTTAGCGGGAGAGTCACAGATACGCAGTATTTT. Its translation: CSVSGRVTDTQYF.